Shown below are 12 T cell receptor beta chains from a single sample sequenced in a study of blood T cell repertoires in COVID-19. The protocol was immunoSEQ multiplex PCR, while the TCRdb copy is restricted to in-frame clones and leaves out a portion. The top ten clones hold under 7% of a sample with about 200,000 clones, roughly 77% of them seen once. The specimen sequenced was peripheral blood. These receptors were obtained from a woman between 40 and 50 years old with COVID-19, enrolled during active disease.

This chain uses TRBV7-2 with TRBJ2-1; D is undetermined. The CDR3 sequence is 16 residues long. Germline V gene lookup returns CDR1 SGHTA and CDR2 FQGNSA. Trimming cost V 0 bases and J 0 bases, with 9 bases left between them. The CDR3 DNA is TGTGCCAGCAGCTTAGCCGTCGCGAGCTCCTACAATGAGCAGTTCTTC. Protein sequence: CASSLAVASSYNEQFF. Supplemented by reference TRBV7-2 and TRBJ2-1, the full variable domain reads GAGVSQSPSNKVTEKGKDVELRCDPISGHTALYWYRQSLGQGLEFLIYFQGNSAPDKSGLPSDRFSAERTGGSVSTLTIQRTQQEDSAVYLCASSLAVASSYNEQFFGPGTRLTVL.

The chain uses TRBV2 and TRBJ1-2; 7 bases fit TRBD1. Germline-derived CDR1 and CDR2 are SNHLY and FYNNEI. The CDR3 contains 15 residues. V lost 7 bases and J lost 5; bases outside the gene matches: 13. For the CDR3, the DNA is TGTGCCAGCACTACCGATGGGACAGTGCTTTATGGCTACACCTTC. Its protein product is CASTTDGTVLYGYTF.

The chain couples TRBV19 to TRBJ2-2; TRBD1 matches 8 bases. J lost 0 bases, V lost 7 bases, and 7 bases had no gene match. The CDR3 spans 16 residues. Germline-derived CDR1 and CDR2 are LNHDA and SQIVND (reference sequence). Written as DNA, the CDR3 is TGTGCCAGTACCAGACGGACAGGGTCGAACACCGGGGAGCTGTTTTTT. Its translation is CASTRRTGSNTGELFF.

V and J are TRBV7-3 and TRBJ1-1, with D possibly being TRBD1 (6 bases). CDR1 is SGHTA, CDR2 FQGTGA, per germline. The germline V and J ends were trimmed by 2 bases and 1 base, with 8 bases remaining between them. The CDR3 is made up of 14 amino acids. The CDR3 region is CASSLLGGNTEAFF. Here the CDR3 DNA reads TGTGCCAGCAGCTTACTAGGGGGGAACACTGAAGCTTTCTTT.

The rearrangement joins TRBV6-5 to TRBJ2-1; 8 bases fit TRBD2. Germline lookup yields CDR1 MNHEY and CDR2 SVGAGI. The CDR3 sequence is 15 residues long. The V segment lost 4 bases and the J segment 6 bases; nucleotides outside the gene matches: 8. CDR3 in amino acids: CASSWGGGPPNEQFF. The CDR3 region has the DNA TGTGCCAGCAGTTGGGGCGGGGGGCCGCCCAATGAGCAGTTCTTC.

The rearrangement joins TRBV9 to TRBJ2-2, with D possibly TRBD2 on 5 matching bases. CDR3 size: 16 residues. V was clipped by 1 base and J by 0 bases, with 10 bases between them. Germline assignment: CDR1 SGDLS and CDR2 YYNGEE. The CDR3 region has the DNA TGTGCCAGCAGCGTACTGACTATTACGAACACCGGGGAGCTGTTTTTT. Amino acids: CASSVLTITNTGELFF.

Concerning this clone itself: The germline gene is not matched at one end of the junction; a read error may be the cause. This chain joins TRBV6-1 and TRBJ2-3; possibly TRBD1 or TRBD2 for D (5 bases each). This CDR3 has 14 amino acids. Germline-derived CDR1 and CDR2 are MNHNS and SASEGT. CDR3 loop: CASSEGTEGDTQYF. CDR3 bases: TGTGCCAGCAGCGAAGGGACCGAGGGAGATACGCAGTATTTT.

The rearrangement links TRBV2 to TRBJ1-6; 7 bases are a match to TRBD1. The V and J ends lost 7 bases and 7 bases, in that order; junction bases with no gene match: 10. Germline assignment: CDR1 SNHLY and CDR2 FYNNEI. The CDR3 is 15 amino acids. DNA of the CDR3: TGTGCCAGCAATGTCCAGGGGGTAGAAAATTCACCCCTCCACTTT. Protein product: CASNVQGVENSPLHF. The variable domain in full, completed from reference TRBV2 and TRBJ1-6, reads EPEVTQTPSHQVTQMGQEVILRCVPISNHLYFYWYRQILGQKVEFLVSFYNNEISEKSEIFDDQFSVERPDGSNFTLKIRSTKLEDSAMYFCASNVQGVENSPLHFGNGTRLTVT.

This clone appeared a few times. This chain connects TRBV10-1 to TRBJ2-7; 11 positions match TRBD2. The J segment lost 5 bases and the V segment lost 2 bases, leaving 8 bases of the junction unmatched. The CDR3 totals 16 residues. CDR1 is WNHNN and CDR2 is SYGVQD in the germline V gene (reference sequence). CDR3 loop: CASSETSGTSGNEQYF. CDR3 coding DNA: TGCGCCAGCAGTGAGACCTCCGGGACTAGCGGAAACGAGCAGTACTTC.

The V gene is TRBV27, the J gene TRBJ1-6, with unresolved D. Germline CDR1 MNHEY, CDR2 SMNVEV (reference sequence). The CDR3 runs to 18 residues. V was cut by 1 base and J by 0 bases, with 13 bases left in between. The CDR3 sequence: CASSLYPVMSSYNSPLHF. CDR3 nucleotide sequence: TGTGCCAGCAGTTTATACCCCGTAATGAGCTCCTATAATTCACCCCTCCACTTT.

The genes are TRBV6-5 and TRBJ2-7; possibly TRBD2 for D (5 bases). Trimming took 0 bases from V and 3 from J, leaving 15 bases between them. This CDR3 spans 16 amino acids. CDR1 and CDR2 from the germline V gene are MNHEY and SVGAGI. DNA for the CDR3: TGTGCCAGCAGTTACTCTGTAGCGAGTCTTAACTACGAGCAGTACTTC. Translation: CASSYSVASLNYEQYF.

This chain uses TRBV9 with TRBJ1-2; TRBD1 might be the D (6 bases). The germline V gene encodes CDR1 SGDLS and CDR2 YYNGEE. Trimming removed 2 bases from V and 4 bases from J, with 9 bases in between. This CDR3 has 13 amino acids. CDR3 residues: CASSVGDIYGYTF. CDR3 coding DNA: TGTGCCAGCAGCGTGGGGGACATCTATGGCTACACCTTC.